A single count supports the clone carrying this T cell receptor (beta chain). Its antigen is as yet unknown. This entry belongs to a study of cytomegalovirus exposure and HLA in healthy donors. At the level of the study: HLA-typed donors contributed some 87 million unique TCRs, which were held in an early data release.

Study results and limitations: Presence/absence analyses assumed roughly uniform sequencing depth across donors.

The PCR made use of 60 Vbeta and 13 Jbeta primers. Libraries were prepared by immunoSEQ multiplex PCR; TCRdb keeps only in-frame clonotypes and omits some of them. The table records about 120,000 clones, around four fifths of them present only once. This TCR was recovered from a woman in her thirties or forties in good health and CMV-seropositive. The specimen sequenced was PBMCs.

The CDR3 loop is CASMSGLAGQRTDTQYF. In DNA form, the CDR3 reads TGCGCCAGCATGTCGGGACTAGCGGGACAACGCACAGATACGCAGTATTTT. The V call is TRBV5-1, the J call TRBJ2-3; 13 positions agree with TRBD2. V gave up 6 bases and J gave up 1 base; unmatched junction bases: 8. The CDR3 loop spans 17 amino acids. Germline-derived CDR1 and CDR2 are SGHRS and YFSETQ.